This T cell receptor (beta chain) was captured by sequencing in a study of shared clonotypes between healthy human individuals. For the study at large: The study used three CD4 naive, three CD4 memory, two CD8 naive and one CD8 memory plate per donor. Study-wide points: A generally larger estimated richness was seen in naive subsets than in memory subsets.

Regarding this clone: As yet, its antigen is unknown.

Per the study methods: ImmunoSEQ output lacked quality scores and full-length reads, limiting matched filtering. Libraries were prepared by immunoSEQ multiplex PCR; TCRdb keeps only in-frame clonotypes and omits some of them. V, J and clone size derive from that table, while D and trimming were established from the DNA sequence. The sample records about 2.4 million clones, roughly 92% being singletons. In the CD4+ fraction, cells were divided into CD45RA+ naive and CD45RA-negative memory subsets. This TCR derives from a man between 18 and 29 years old in good health. Material for sequencing was naive CD4+ T cells sorted from blood. This sample's subset: CD45RA+ positively selected.

The CDR3 DNA reads as TGTGCCAGCAGCAAAGGAGGGACAGGGATAGCTGGCTACACCTTC. Amino acids: CASSKGGTGIAGYTF. V is TRBV21-1 and J is TRBJ1-2; the D call of TRBD1 is as the table states it, not checked on the DNA. TRBV21-1 counts as a pseudogene. The length of the CDR3 is 15 residues.